This T cell receptor beta chain was captured by sequencing in a study of T-cell reconstitution after alpha-beta-depleted transplantation in children. Researchers prepared the TCRbeta library using unique molecular identifiers, the study reports. TCRdb fed the PCR reads into MiXCR, producing one record per CDR3 protein. This table holds hundreds of thousands of distinct CDR3 sequences, 20% to 30% found once. Overall study results and limits: The origin of high day-60 TCRbeta diversity in some patients lay in surviving recipient T cells and thymic progenitors. Newly produced T cells mostly accounted for T-cell counts and diversity one year post-transplant. It was reported that alpha-beta T cells came from several hundred expanded graft clones (about two months after transplant).

In regard to this clonotype: Its antigen is currently unknown.

This CDR3 has 18 residues. The V end was cut by 3 bases, the J end by 5 bases, with 22 bases between. Per the germline V gene, CDR1 is MNHEY and CDR2 is SVGEGT. The receptor comes from a female patient aged 2-15 years who had a stem cell transplant for congenital amegakaryocytic thrombocytopenia, so the T cells may come from the graft donor. The rearrangement links TRBV6-2 or TRBV6-3 to TRBJ2-2; the D gene is possibly TRBD1 (6 bases). Specimen: PBMCs, mostly from graft donor cells, collected 360 days after TCRalphabeta/CD19-depleted stem cell transplant. The CDR3 coding sequence is TGTGCCAGCAGTTATCCCTTTACCGGGACACATAAAACCGGGGAGCTGTTTTTT. It specifies CASSYPFTGTHKTGELFF.